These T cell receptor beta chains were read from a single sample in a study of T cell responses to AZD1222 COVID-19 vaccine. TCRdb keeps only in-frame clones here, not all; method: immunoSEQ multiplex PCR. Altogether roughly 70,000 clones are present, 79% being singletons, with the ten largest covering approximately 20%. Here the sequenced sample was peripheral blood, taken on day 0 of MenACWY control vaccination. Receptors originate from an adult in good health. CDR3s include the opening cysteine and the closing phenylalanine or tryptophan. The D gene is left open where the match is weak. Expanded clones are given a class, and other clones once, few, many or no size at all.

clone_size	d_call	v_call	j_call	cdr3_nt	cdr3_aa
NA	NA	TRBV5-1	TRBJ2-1	TGCGCCAGCAGCTTGGGGTCCCAGGGAGCCCCCGGGAATGAGCAGTTCTTC	CASSLGSQGAPGNEQFF
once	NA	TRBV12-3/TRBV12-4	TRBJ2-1	TGTGCCAGCAGGGCACTAGAGAATGAGCAGTTCTTC	CASRALENEQFF
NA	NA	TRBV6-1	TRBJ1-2	TGTGCCAGCAGTGAATCAGGGGAAGGCTATGGCTACACCTTC	CASSESGEGYGYTF
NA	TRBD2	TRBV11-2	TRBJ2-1	TGTGCCAGCAGCTCCGGGACTAGCGGGTTAAATGAGCAGTTCTTC	CASSSGTSGLNEQFF
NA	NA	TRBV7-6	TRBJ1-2	TGTGCCAGCAGCCCCCCGACAGGATGGGGTACCACCTTC	CASSPPTGWGTTF
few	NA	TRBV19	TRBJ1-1	TGTGCCAGTAGTATAGGAAGGGGCACTGAAGCTTTCTTT	CASSIGRGTEAFF
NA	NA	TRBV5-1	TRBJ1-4	TGCGCCAGCAGCTTGAACAGTCCGAATGAAAAACTGTTTTTT	CASSLNSPNEKLFF
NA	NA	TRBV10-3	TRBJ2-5	TGTGCCAATTCAGGGGACGCTGAAGAGACCCAGTACTTC	CANSGDAEETQYF
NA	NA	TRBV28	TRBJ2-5	TGTGCCAGCAGTCCTCAAAGCGGAAAAGAGACCCAGTACTTC	CASSPQSGKETQYF
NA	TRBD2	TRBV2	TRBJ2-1	TGTGCCAGCACCCCAGGGAGAGCGGGAGGGTACAATGAGCAGTTCTTC	CASTPGRAGGYNEQFF
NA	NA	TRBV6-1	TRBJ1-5	TGTGCCAGCACTGAAATGGTTAGCAATCAGCCCCAGCATTTT	CASTEMVSNQPQHF
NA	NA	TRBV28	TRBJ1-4	TGTGCCAGCAAGCAGGGAGGAACTAATGAAAAACTGTTTTTT	CASKQGGTNEKLFF
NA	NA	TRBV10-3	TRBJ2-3	TGTGCCATCACCACAGGGATTACAGATACGCAGTATTTT	CAITTGITDTQYF
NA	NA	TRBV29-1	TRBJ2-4	TGCAGCGTTGGGACGGGGCCTGAAAACATTCAGTACTTC	CSVGTGPENIQYF
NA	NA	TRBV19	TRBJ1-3	TGTGCCAGTAGTCAGGGCCTCTCTGGAAACACCATATATTTT	CASSQGLSGNTIYF
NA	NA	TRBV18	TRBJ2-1	TGTGCCAGCTCACCCTCCGACTACGACAATGAGCAGTTCTTC	CASSPSDYDNEQFF
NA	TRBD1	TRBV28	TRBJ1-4	TGTGCCAGCAGGCCCGACAGGGACGCGCGTGAAAAACTGTTTTTT	CASRPDRDAREKLFF
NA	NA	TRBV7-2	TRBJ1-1	TGTGCCAGCAGCTCCCGTCCTACACGGAACACTGAAGCTTTCTTT	CASSSRPTRNTEAFF
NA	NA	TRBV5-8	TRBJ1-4	TGTGCCAGCAGCTTGGGGCACCAAGGGGAAAAACTGTTTTTT	CASSLGHQGEKLFF
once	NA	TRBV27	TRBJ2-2	TGTGCCAGCAGTTGGGGTCAGGGCGCGAACACCGGGGAGCTGTTTTTT	CASSWGQGANTGELFF
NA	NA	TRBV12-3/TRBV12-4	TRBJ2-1	TGTGCCAGCAGTTCCGGGTTTAATGAGCAGTTCTTC	CASSSGFNEQFF
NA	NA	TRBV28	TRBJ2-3	TGTGCCAGCAGTTCGAGGAGGGGGCGGGGGACAGATACGCAGTATTTT	CASSSRRGRGTDTQYF
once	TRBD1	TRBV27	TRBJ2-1	TGTGCCAGCTCGGGACAGGGCTTCAGCTCCTACAATGAGCAGTTCTTC	CASSGQGFSSYNEQFF
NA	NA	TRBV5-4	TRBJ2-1	TGTGCCAGCACTCCGGACTCCGGTAGTAATGAGCAGTTCTTC	CASTPDSGSNEQFF
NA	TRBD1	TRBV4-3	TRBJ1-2	TGCGCCAGCAGCCCAGAGGTAGGGGGCAATGGCTACACCTTC	CASSPEVGGNGYTF
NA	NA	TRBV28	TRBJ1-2	TGTGCCAGTTACGAGAAGGGGACTCACTATGGCTACACCTTC	CASYEKGTHYGYTF
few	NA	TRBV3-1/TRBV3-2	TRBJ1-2	TGTGCCAGCAGCGTACGCATGGCTAACTATGGCTACACCTTC	CASSVRMANYGYTF
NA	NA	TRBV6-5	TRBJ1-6	TGTGCCAGCAAGACAGGAAATTCACCCCTCCACTTT	CASKTGNSPLHF
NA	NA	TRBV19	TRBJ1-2	TGTGCCAGTAGTCCTACAGGAGTCACTTATGGCTACACCTTC	CASSPTGVTYGYTF
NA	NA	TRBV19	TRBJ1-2	TGTGCCAGTAGTATAGCCACCGGGAGAGGAGGAGGCTACACCTTC	CASSIATGRGGGYTF
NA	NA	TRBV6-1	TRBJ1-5	TGTGCCAGCAGTGAAGTCATGGGGTCTGAGCCCCAGCATTTT	CASSEVMGSEPQHF
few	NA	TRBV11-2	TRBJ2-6	TGTGCCAGCACCATCTCTGGGGCCAACGTCCTGACTTTC	CASTISGANVLTF
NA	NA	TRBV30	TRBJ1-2	TGTGCCTGGAGTTTCACTCCGACGATACTTGACGGCTACACCTTC	CAWSFTPTILDGYTF
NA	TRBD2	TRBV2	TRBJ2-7	TGTGCCAGCAGTGAAATAGCGGGGCCCTACGAGCAGTACTTC	CASSEIAGPYEQYF
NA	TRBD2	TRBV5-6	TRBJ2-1	TGTGCCAGCAGCTCGGAGCGGGGGGTCTCCAATGAGCAGTTCTTC	CASSSERGVSNEQFF
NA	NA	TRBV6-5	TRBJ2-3	TGTGCCAGCAGTTACAGGGAGAGCACAGATACGCAGTATTTT	CASSYRESTDTQYF
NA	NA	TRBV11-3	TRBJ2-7	TGTGCCAGCAGTTTGACGGGATTTGGCGAGCAGTACTTC	CASSLTGFGEQYF
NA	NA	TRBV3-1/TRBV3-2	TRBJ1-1	TGTGCCAGCAGCCAAGAACGGCCAGTGGGGACTGAAGCTTTCTTT	CASSQERPVGTEAFF
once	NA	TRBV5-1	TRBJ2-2	TGCGCCAGCAGCCCGCTGGCGGATTCCGGGGAGCTGTTTTTT	CASSPLADSGELFF
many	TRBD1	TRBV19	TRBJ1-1	TGTGCCAGTACCTGGGACAGAGGTGGAGCTGAAGCTTTCTTT	CASTWDRGGAEAFF
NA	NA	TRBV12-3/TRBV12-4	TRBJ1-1	TGTGCCAGCAGTGATGGACAAGAAGCTTTCTTT	CASSDGQEAFF
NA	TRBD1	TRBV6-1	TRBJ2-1	TGTGCCAGCAGAAGGACAGGGACCTACAATGAGCAGTTCTTC	CASRRTGTYNEQFF
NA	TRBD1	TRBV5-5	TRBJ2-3	TGTGCCAGCAGCTTGAACCCGGGACAGGGGGCCTTGGATACGCAGTATTTT	CASSLNPGQGALDTQYF
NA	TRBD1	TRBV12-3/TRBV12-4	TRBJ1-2	TGTGCCAGCAGTGCCGGACAGGGGATTGGCTACACCTTC	CASSAGQGIGYTF
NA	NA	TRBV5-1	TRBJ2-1	TGCGCCAGCAGCTTGGTTGGGGAGCCCTACAATGAGCAGTTCTTC	CASSLVGEPYNEQFF
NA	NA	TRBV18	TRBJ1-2	TGTGCCAGCTCACCCGCCCAGGAGCTCCGCTATGGCTACACCTTC	CASSPAQELRYGYTF
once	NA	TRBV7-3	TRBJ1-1	TGTGCCAGCAGCCCCGGACCGAACACTGAAGCTTTCTTT	CASSPGPNTEAFF
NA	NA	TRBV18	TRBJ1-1	TGTGCCAGCTCAGATTCTTACGCCACTGAAGCTTTCTTT	CASSDSYATEAFF
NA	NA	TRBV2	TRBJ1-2	TGTGCCAGCAGTGAGATAGGGGACTATGGCTACACCTTC	CASSEIGDYGYTF
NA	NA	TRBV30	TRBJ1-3	TGTGCCTGGAGCCAACGGGGGACAGGAAACACCATATATTTT	CAWSQRGTGNTIYF
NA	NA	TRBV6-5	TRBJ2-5	TGTGCCAGCAGCCAGGCTGGGGAGACCCAGTACTTC	CASSQAGETQYF
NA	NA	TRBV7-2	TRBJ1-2	TGTGCCAGCAGCTTAAGGATTGCCAACTATGGCTACACCTTC	CASSLRIANYGYTF
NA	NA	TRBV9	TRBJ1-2	TGTGCCAGCAGCGGGAGTGGGCACCAGGGCTACACCTTC	CASSGSGHQGYTF
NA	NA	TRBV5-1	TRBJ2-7	TGCGCCAGCAGCTTGGATAGCCCTCTCTACGAGCAGTACTTC	CASSLDSPLYEQYF
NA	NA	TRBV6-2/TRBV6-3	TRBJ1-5	TGTGCCAGCAGCGCCCAGGGGCCCCGGAGGATTCAGCCCCAGCATTTT	CASSAQGPRRIQPQHF
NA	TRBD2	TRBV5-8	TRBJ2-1	TGTGCCAGCAGCTTATTTGAGCGGGAGGGACCAGGGTTCTTC	CASSLFEREGPGFF
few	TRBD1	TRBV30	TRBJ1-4	TGTGCCTGGAGTTTGAGACAGGGGAATGAAAAACTGTTTTTT	CAWSLRQGNEKLFF